These 23 T cell receptor beta chains were sequenced from one sample in a study of T cells in localized non-small cell lung cancer. Measured with immunoSEQ multiplex PCR; TCRdb has only the in-frame clones, and not every one. The sample yields around 130,000 clones, roughly 90% seen once. Sequences were derived from peripheral blood, sampled before any cancer treatment. These receptors were taken from a female donor over 55 with stage I lung adenocarcinoma.

This clone is a singleton in its sample. V and J are TRBV29-1 and TRBJ1-4; D is unclear. This CDR3 spans 13 amino acids. In germline, CDR1 is SQVTM, CDR2 ANQGSEA. Trimming left V 2 bases short and J 0 bases short, with 4 bases between. The CDR3 sequence: CSVEQPTNEKLFF. CDR3 sequence (DNA): TGCAGCGTTGAACAGCCAACTAATGAAAAACTGTTTTTT. Based on the CDR3 plus reference TRBV29-1 and TRBJ1-4, the full variable domain is SAVISQKPSRDICQRGTSLTIQCQVDSQVTMMFWYRQQPGQSLTLIATANQGSEATYESGFVIDKFPISRPNLTFSTLTVSNMSPEDSSIYLCSVEQPTNEKLFFGSGTQLSVL.

This clone was counted many times. The rearrangement uses TRBV5-1 and TRBJ1-2; no definite D call. Looked up from germline, CDR1 is SGHRS and CDR2 is YFSETQ. V was trimmed by 0 bases and J by 4 bases, leaving 10 bases between them. This CDR3 has 14 residues. Here the CDR3 reads CASSLENIGYGYTF. CDR3 coding DNA: TGCGCCAGCAGCTTGGAAAACATTGGCTATGGCTACACCTTC.

This clone appeared a few times. This rearrangement joins TRBV2 to TRBJ2-6; D may be TRBD1 (5 bases). Germline V gene lookup returns CDR1 SNHLY and CDR2 FYNNEI. The germline V and J ends were trimmed by 7 bases and 0 bases, with 16 bases remaining between them. The CDR3 loop spans 17 amino acids. The CDR3 DNA sequence: TGTGCCAGCAAACCCGCCGACAGATACTCTGGGGCCAACGTCCTGACTTTC. Protein: CASKPADRYSGANVLTF.

The chain combines TRBV7-3 with TRBJ2-7; a weak D match, TRBD2 (6 bases). V lost 0 bases and J lost 0, with 15 bases in between. Germline values: CDR1 SGHTA, CDR2 FQGTGA. The length of the CDR3 is 17 residues. Written as DNA, the CDR3 is TGTGCCAGCAGCTTAACGGGACGGGACTTTACCTCCTACGAGCAGTACTTC. Translation gives CASSLTGRDFTSYEQYF.

The chain joins TRBV6-5 to TRBJ2-1; D is uncertain. Germline V gene data show CDR1 as MNHEY and CDR2 as SVGAGI. CDR3 length equals 16 residues. V was clipped by 0 bases and J by 7 bases, with 16 bases between them. CDR3: CASSYSIGTARNEQFF. The CDR3 DNA reads TGTGCCAGCAGTTACTCGATAGGTACCGCGAGAAATGAGCAGTTCTTC.

The chain combines TRBV7-9 with TRBJ2-5, with TRBD1 matching 7 bases. V gave up 5 bases and J gave up 8 bases; unmatched junction bases: 8. The CDR3 sequence is 13 residues long. CDR1 SEHNR and CDR2 FQNEAQ come from the germline V gene (reference sequence). The CDR3 loop is CASSQPPGGTQYF. For the CDR3, the DNA is TGTGCCAGCAGCCAGCCCCCAGGGGGAACCCAGTACTTC. The full variable domain, in which reference TRBV7-9 and TRBJ2-5 provide the parts outside the CDR3, is DTGVSQNPRHKITKRGQNVTFRCDPISEHNRLYWYRQTLGQGPEFLTYFQNEAQLEKSRLLSDRFSAERPKGSFSTLEIQRTEQGDSAMYLCASSQPPGGTQYFGPGTRLLVL.

The chain links TRBV14 to TRBJ1-3; D remains ambiguous. Germline loops: CDR1 SGHDN, CDR2 FVKESK. V gave up 1 base and J gave up 3 bases, with 16 bases separating them. The CDR3 covers 17 residues. CDR3 loop: CASSQVGGWAHGNTIYF. The CDR3 coding sequence is TGTGCCAGCAGCCAAGTTGGCGGGTGGGCCCATGGAAACACCATATATTTT.

The count of this clone is one. V and J are TRBV9 and TRBJ2-3; D is uncertain. Deletions cut 4 bases from V and 0 bases from J, with 6 bases between. The germline V gene encodes CDR1 SGDLS and CDR2 YYNGEE. The CDR3 is made up of 13 amino acids. The CDR3 loop reads CASSLTSTDTQYF. CDR3 bases: TGTGCCAGCAGCCTAACTAGCACAGATACGCAGTATTTT.

The chain couples TRBV7-3 to TRBJ1-1; no clear D gene. V was trimmed by 0 bases and J by 1 base, leaving 9 bases between them. The CDR3 loop spans 15 amino acids. CDR1 and CDR2 (germline): SGHTA, FQGTGA. The CDR3 is CASSLTGPRNTEAFF. Written as DNA, the CDR3 is TGTGCCAGCAGCTTAACTGGACCACGGAACACTGAAGCTTTCTTT.

Remarks on this clone: A junction boundary mismatches the germline segment, possibly from a read error. The genes are TRBV7-9 and TRBJ2-3; the D gene could be TRBD1 or TRBD2 (5 bases each). The length of the CDR3 is 13 residues. Germline lookup yields CDR1 SEHNR and CDR2 FQNEAQ (reference sequence). For the CDR3, the DNA is TGTGCCAGCAGCTTAAGCACCGGGACCCCACACCTTTGG. It encodes CASSLSTGTPHLW.

The V call is TRBV6-5, the J call TRBJ2-7; no definite D call. The germline CDR1 and CDR2 sequences are MNHEY and SVGAGI. This CDR3 is 12 amino acids long. Trimming cost V 0 bases and J 6 bases, with 6 bases left between them. CDR3 in amino acids: CASSYSGSEQYF. In DNA form, the CDR3 reads TGTGCCAGCAGTTACTCGGGGTCCGAGCAGTACTTC.

The CDR3 region has the DNA TGCGCCAGCAGCTTGGCCGGGGGCCAGATTGATGAGCAGTTCTTC. Translation: CASSLAGGQIDEQFF. This rearrangement joins TRBV5-1 to TRBJ2-1, with D possibly being TRBD1 or TRBD2 (6 bases each). The CDR3 totals 15 residues. Germline V gives CDR1 SGHRS, CDR2 YFSETQ. Trimming stripped 0 bases from V and 8 bases from J, with 15 bases between.

This chain's CDR3 is CASSQRTGVETQYF. As DNA, the CDR3 is TGTGCCAGCAGCCAAAGGACAGGGGTGGAGACCCAGTACTTC. This sequence joins TRBV13 and TRBJ2-5; 9 bases are shared with TRBD1. This CDR3 has 14 residues. After removal of 5 bases from V and 5 bases from J, the junction contained 6 bases not matched to a gene. Germline-derived CDR1 and CDR2 are PRHDT and FYEKMQ (reference sequence).

This clone came up once. The rearrangement uses TRBV7-2 and TRBJ1-5, with 7 bases lining up with TRBD1. This CDR3 has 16 residues. Germline trimming cut 1 base from V and 5 bases from J; bases unmatched to any gene: 8. The germline gives CDR1 SGHTA, CDR2 FQGNSA. This chain's CDR3 is CASSLVGTEAYQPQHF. The CDR3 DNA reads as TGTGCCAGCAGCTTAGTCGGGACAGAAGCATATCAGCCCCAGCATTTT.

The chain couples TRBV5-1 to TRBJ2-2; D remains unclear. The germline CDR1 and CDR2 sequences are SGHRS and YFSETQ. V lost 0 bases to trimming and J lost 4 bases, with 13 bases between them. The CDR3 has 16 amino acids. CDR3 loop: CASSLALRTGTGELFF. CDR3 nucleotides: TGCGCCAGCAGCTTGGCCCTACGGACGGGCACCGGGGAGCTGTTTTTT. Variable domain in full (rest from reference TRBV5-1 and TRBJ2-2): KAGVTQTPRYLIKTRGQQVTLSCSPISGHRSVSWYQQTPGQGLQFLFEYFSETQRNKGNFPGRFSGRQFSNSRSEMNVSTLELGDSALYLCASSLALRTGTGELFFGEGSRLTVL.

The rearrangement uses TRBV4-1 and TRBJ1-4; a weak D match, TRBD1 (5 bases). The CDR3 runs to 14 residues. V lost 4 bases and J lost 7, with 13 bases in between. Germline V CDR1 and CDR2: MGHRA, YSYEKL. The CDR3 DNA sequence: TGCGCCAGCAGCCTAGAAACAGGTTTTGAAAAACTGTTTTTT. It specifies CASSLETGFEKLFF.

The J gene is TRBJ1-6, the V gene TRBV9; the D is unclear. Between the trimmed V and J ends, which lost 0 bases and 1 base, there was a span of 2 bases. CDR1 is SGDLS, CDR2 YYNGEE, per germline. This CDR3 spans 14 amino acids. The CDR3 DNA reads TGTGCCAGCAGCGTAGGTTCCTATAATTCACCCCTCCACTTT. Translation gives CASSVGSYNSPLHF.

The chain couples TRBV19 to TRBJ2-3, with 10 bases matching TRBD2. The trim removed 6 bases at V and 3 bases at J, leaving 12 bases unmatched. The CDR3 covers 17 residues. Per germline, CDR1 LNHDA and CDR2 SQIVND (reference sequence). For the CDR3, the DNA is TGTGCCAGTAGCGGATACGGGAGCGGGAGGGTTACAGATACGCAGTATTTT. This sequence encodes CASSGYGSGRVTDTQYF.

This sequence joins TRBV25-1 and TRBJ2-7; 9 nucleotides align to TRBD2. The CDR3 has 14 residues. CDR1 and CDR2 (germline): MGHDK, SYGVNS. J lost 6 bases, V lost 5 bases, and 8 bases had no gene match. This CDR3 is CASSLSGGPIEQYF. The DNA for the CDR3 is TGTGCCAGCAGTCTTAGCGGGGGCCCCATCGAGCAGTACTTC.

This chain links TRBV9 with TRBJ2-3, with 7 bases aligning to TRBD2. The CDR3 extends over 15 amino acids. Germline-derived CDR1 and CDR2 are SGDLS and YYNGEE. V was clipped by 3 bases and J by 4 bases; unmatched bases: 8. The CDR3 coding sequence is TGTGCCAGCAGCGGCGGGAGCTCGGCGCCAGATACGCAGTATTTT. This encodes CASSGGSSAPDTQYF.

The chain recombines TRBV15 with TRBJ1-1; unclear D gene. Between the trimmed V and J ends, which lost 3 bases and 4 bases, there was a span of 12 bases. The CDR3 contains 14 residues. The V gene's germline CDR1 is LNHNV and CDR2 YYDKDF (reference sequence). The CDR3 sequence is CATSRDRVVTEAFF. The CDR3 coding sequence is TGTGCCACCAGCAGGGATAGGGTGGTCACTGAAGCTTTCTTT.

This CDR3 reads CASSFTGSYEQYF. In nucleotides, the CDR3 is TGTGCCAGCAGCTTTACAGGGTCCTACGAGCAGTACTTC. The chain has TRBV7-2 and TRBJ2-7, with a possible D match to TRBD1 (6 bases). The CDR3 loop spans 13 amino acids. Germline V gives CDR1 SGHTA, CDR2 FQGNSA. V gave up 3 bases and J gave up 1 base, with 7 bases separating them.

This chain uses TRBV6-6 with TRBJ2-7; TRBD1 aligns across 7 bases. V shed 6 bases, J shed 3 bases, and the junction held 8 bases outside the gene matches. This CDR3 region has 14 residues. CDR1 is MNHNY and CDR2 is SVGAGI in the germline V gene (reference sequence). The CDR3 DNA is TGTGCCAGCAGGGAGACAGGGAAAGACTACGAGCAGTACTTC. This encodes CASRETGKDYEQYF.